The 22 T cell receptor beta chains below all came from one sample that was sequenced in a study of graft-versus-host responses after intestinal transplantation. No antigen has been identified for these receptors. Profiling relied on immunoSEQ multiplex PCR, and the TCRdb table lists in-frame clones only, not all of them. The table has nearly 90,000 clones, under 85% seen once. The sample in question was unstimulated CD8+ T cells sorted from spleen or lymph node cells, obtained before intestinal transplant. The origin of the receptors is a human donor who received an intestinal transplant.

This clone occurred a few times. The rearrangement links TRBV2 to TRBJ2-4, with TRBD2 matching 15 bases. The CDR3 length is 17 residues. Germline V gene lookup returns CDR1 SNHLY and CDR2 FYNNEI. The junction had 9 bases not matched to a gene; V was cut back by 6 bases and J by 6 bases. The CDR3 region is CASRGTGTSGGPNIQYF. The CDR3 DNA is TGTGCCAGCAGGGGAACGGGGACTAGCGGGGGGCCAAACATTCAGTACTTC.

The rearrangement uses TRBV4-1 and TRBJ2-1; TRBD2 is a possible D gene (6 bases). The germline gives CDR1 MGHRA, CDR2 YSYEKL. The CDR3 is made up of 17 amino acids. V was cut by 4 bases and J by 7 bases, with 23 bases left in between. As DNA, the CDR3 is TGCGCCAGCAGCCCCCTGGAGGAGGGAGTAGTCCTTAATGAGCAGTTCTTC. Its translation is CASSPLEEGVVLNEQFF.

The rearrangement joins TRBV28 to TRBJ2-7, with 11 bases lining up with TRBD2. The CDR3 runs to 16 residues. CDR1 is MDHEN and CDR2 is SYDVKM in the germline V gene. Trimming at V came to 6 bases and at J to 5 bases, leaving 12 bases not matched to a gene. CDR3 bases: TGTGCCAGCAGCCTCCTCGTTAGCGGGAGGGCCCACGAGCAGTACTTC. Its translation is CASSLLVSGRAHEQYF.

This clone came up once. In DNA form, the CDR3 reads TGTGCCAGCAGTTACGTACAGGGAGGAAATCAGCCCCAGCATTTT. Amino acids: CASSYVQGGNQPQHF. This rearrangement joins TRBV6-5 to TRBJ1-5; D is possibly TRBD1 (6 bases). Trimming removed 2 bases at V and 4 bases at J, with 12 bases between. CDR1 is MNHEY, CDR2 SVGAGI, per germline. This CDR3 contains 15 residues.

The chain combines TRBV4-1 with TRBJ2-5; tentatively, D is TRBD2 (5 bases). Per the germline V gene, CDR1 is MGHRA and CDR2 is YSYEKL. The CDR3 runs 13 residues. The germline V and J ends were trimmed by 3 bases and 5 bases, with 10 bases remaining between them. In DNA form, the CDR3 reads TGCGCCAGCAGCCAGAAGGGAGTCGAGACCCAGTACTTC. Its translation is CASSQKGVETQYF.

The CDR3, as DNA: TGTGCCAGCAGCACGCCGACAGAGGCAAACACCATATATTTT. Translating gives CASSTPTEANTIYF. The chain has TRBV5-4 and TRBJ1-3, with D perhaps matching TRBD1 (5 bases). Trimming cost V 4 bases and J 6 bases, with 14 bases left between them. The CDR3 extends over 14 amino acids. Germline assignment: CDR1 SGHNT and CDR2 YYREEE (reference sequence).

Comments on this clone: Since a far larger clone is one base different, this is likely a read error. The sample contains more than one DNA sequence encoding this CDR3. The chain links TRBV28 to TRBJ2-5, with D perhaps given as TRBD1 or TRBD2 (7 bases each). The V gene's germline CDR1 is MDHEN and CDR2 SYDVKM. The CDR3 is 19 residues long. The V gene lost 2 bases and the J gene lost 1 base, with 23 bases spanning the gap. CDR3 protein: CASSLVIQGGVQVQETQYF. The CDR3 DNA reads as TGTGCCAGCAGTTTAGTGATCCAGGGGGGGGTCCAGGTCCAAGAGACCCAGTACTTC.

The chain joins TRBV5-5 to TRBJ2-7; no firm D call. Germline V gives CDR1 SGHKS, CDR2 YYEKEE (reference sequence). This CDR3 has 13 residues. Trimming removed 7 bases from V and 2 bases from J, with 13 bases in between. CDR3 nucleotide sequence: TGTGCCAGCTCCTTCGGTTCTGCCTACGAGCAGTACTTC. Translated, it gives CASSFGSAYEQYF.

This clone showed up just once. The V and J genes are TRBV30 and TRBJ1-5; possible D gene TRBD1, 5 bases. V was clipped by 2 bases and J by 5 bases, with 19 bases between them. CDR3 length: 16 residues. Germline-derived CDR1 and CDR2 are GTSNPN and SVGIG (reference sequence). The CDR3 sequence: CAWSRGPLPGDQPQHF. DNA for the CDR3: TGTGCCTGGAGTAGGGGTCCTCTCCCGGGGGATCAGCCCCAGCATTTT.

This clone was counted between two and nine times. This sequence joins TRBV6-5 and TRBJ1-4; no definite D call. The CDR3 contains 15 residues. V gave up 6 bases and J gave up 6 bases, with 17 bases separating them. Per the germline V gene, CDR1 is MNHEY and CDR2 is SVGAGI. CDR3 amino acids: CASSSQWRDDEKLFF. The CDR3 bases are TGTGCCAGCAGCTCCCAATGGAGGGATGATGAAAAACTGTTTTTT.

This chain connects TRBV9 to TRBJ2-5; maybe TRBD1 (6 bases). V lost 4 bases, J lost 4 bases, and 17 bases lay in between. Germline assignment: CDR1 SGDLS and CDR2 YYNGEE. CDR3 size: 15 residues. CDR3: CASSMIPDSAETQYF. CDR3 DNA sequence: TGTGCCAGCAGCATGATACCGGACAGTGCAGAGACCCAGTACTTC.

J is TRBJ1-6 and V is TRBV5-4; TRBD1 matches 8 bases. Trimming removed 4 bases from V and 1 base from J; junction bases left unmatched: 7. Germline values: CDR1 SGHNT, CDR2 YYREEE (reference sequence). The CDR3 extends over 17 amino acids. The CDR3 sequence: CASSGRTGRSYNSPLHF. CDR3 DNA: TGTGCCAGCAGCGGCAGGACAGGGAGGTCCTATAATTCACCCCTCCACTTT.

The V gene is TRBV5-4, the J gene TRBJ2-7; TRBD2 aligns across 7 bases. From germline, CDR1 is SGHNT and CDR2 YYREEE (reference sequence). V shed 3 bases and J 6 bases; nucleotides not matched to a gene: 6. The length of the CDR3 is 13 residues. Written as DNA, the CDR3 is TGTGCCAGCAGCTCCCTCCCGGGGGGCGAGCAGTACTTC. This gives the protein CASSSLPGGEQYF.

This sequence joins TRBV7-9 and TRBJ2-3, with D perhaps matching TRBD1 or TRBD2 (6 bases each). CDR3 length: 17 residues. Trimming removed 5 bases from V and 1 base from J, with 19 bases in between. CDR1 SEHNR and CDR2 FQNEAQ come from the germline V gene (reference sequence). The CDR3 sequence is CASSRESWGAGTDTQYF. The CDR3 DNA reads as TGTGCCAGCAGCAGAGAATCGTGGGGGGCGGGCACAGATACGCAGTATTTT.

This clone has only a few counts. This rearrangement joins TRBV15 to TRBJ2-7; 10 nucleotides line up with TRBD1. The CDR3 loop spans 16 amino acids. Germline V gene lookup returns CDR1 LNHNV and CDR2 YYDKDF (reference sequence). The V segment lost 4 bases and the J segment 4 bases; nucleotides outside the gene matches: 10. The DNA of the CDR3 is TGTGCCACCAGCATCTCCGGGACAGGGGAAGGTTACGAGCAGTACTTC. Its translation: CATSISGTGEGYEQYF.

The chain carries TRBV2 and TRBJ2-7; 8 nucleotides agree with TRBD1. Trimming at V came to 0 bases and at J to 5 bases, leaving 9 bases not matched to a gene. Germline CDR1 is SNHLY and CDR2 is FYNNEI. The CDR3 consists of 16 residues. CDR3 coding DNA: TGTGCCAGCAGTGAAGCGCTGGCGACAGGGGACCACGAGCAGTACTTC. Its translation: CASSEALATGDHEQYF.

The chain joins TRBV6-6 to TRBJ2-7, with a tentative D call TRBD2 (6 bases). The CDR3 extends over 13 amino acids. V lost 2 bases, J lost 5 bases, and 10 bases lay in between. In germline, CDR1 is MNHNY, CDR2 SVGAGI (reference sequence). CDR3 sequence: CASSYERRDEQYF. The CDR3 DNA reads TGTGCCAGCAGTTACGAAAGGAGGGACGAGCAGTACTTC.

This clone has a handful of counts. A read error is the likely source, as a far larger clone sits one nucleotide away. Distinct nucleotide sequences in the sample also encode this CDR3. V is TRBV2 and J is TRBJ1-2, with 11 bases aligning to TRBD1. V shed 6 bases and J 4 bases; nucleotides not matched to a gene: 1. The V gene's germline CDR1 is SNHLY and CDR2 FYNNEI. The CDR3 has 13 residues. This CDR3 is CASSGTGGYGYTF. The DNA for the CDR3 is TGTGCCAGCAGCGGGACAGGGGGCTATGGCTACACCTTC.

A few counts support this clone. The rearrangement uses TRBV4-1 and TRBJ2-1; 8 nucleotides line up with TRBD2. This CDR3 comprises 15 residues. Trimming at V came to 0 bases and at J to 6 bases, leaving 4 bases not matched to a gene. From germline, CDR1 is MGHRA and CDR2 YSYEKL. The CDR3 DNA is TGCGCCAGCAGCCAAGAAGTGGGACTAGTCAATGAGCAGTTCTTC. This sequence encodes CASSQEVGLVNEQFF.

The rearrangement links TRBV19 to TRBJ2-7, with 9 bases aligning to TRBD2. The CDR3 runs to 14 residues. J lost 3 bases, V lost 3 bases, and 3 bases had no gene match. Germline V gives CDR1 LNHDA, CDR2 SQIVND (reference sequence). The CDR3 region has the DNA TGTGCCAGTAGTATGGCAGCGGGAGGCTACGAGCAGTACTTC. Its translation: CASSMAAGGYEQYF. The full variable domain, in which reference TRBV19 and TRBJ2-7 provide the parts outside the CDR3, is DGGITQSPKYLFRKEGQNVTLSCEQNLNHDAMYWYRQDPGQGLRLIYYSQIVNDFQKGDIAEGYSVSREKKESFPLTVTSAQKNPTAFYLCASSMAAGGYEQYFGPGTRLTVT.

This clone was detected once. V gene TRBV5-4 combines with J gene TRBJ2-5, with TRBD2 matching over 12 bases. With 4 bases clipped from V and 2 bases from J, the junction kept 3 bases outside the gene matches. The CDR3 runs to 15 residues. Germline lookup yields CDR1 SGHNT and CDR2 YYREEE (reference sequence). The CDR3 sequence is CASSNTSGGQETQYF. In nucleotides, the CDR3 is TGTGCCAGCAGCAACACTAGCGGGGGGCAAGAGACCCAGTACTTC.

The CDR3, as DNA: TGTGCCAGCAGTTATCGGGGAAGGTCCTACAATGAGCAGTTCTTC. It translates to CASSYRGRSYNEQFF. The rearrangement uses TRBV27 and TRBJ2-1; D may be TRBD2 (5 bases). The CDR3 consists of 15 residues. V was clipped by 4 bases and J by 1 base, with 11 bases between them. Per germline, CDR1 MNHEY and CDR2 SMNVEV (reference sequence).